The rows below give T cell receptor beta chains drawn from one sample of a study of PD-1 blockade in mismatch repair-deficient tumors. Using immunoSEQ multiplex PCR, the repertoire was profiled, and TCRdb retains in-frame clones only, with some absent. The table has 30,000 to 40,000 clones, 80% seen once. The input for sequencing was PBMCs, taken approximately 6 weeks after starting pembrolizumab. These receptor sequences come from an adult with mismatch repair-deficient cancer. The CDR3 runs from the conserved cysteine through the conserved F or W. The order of the fields is clone size, CDR3 length, V gene, CDR3 protein. Expanded clones get a size class; other rows say once, few or many, or leave the size out.

>.|14|TRBV4-1
CASSRGGAEGTQYF
>few|13|TRBV11-2
CASSLTQRYEQYF
>.|15|TRBV9
CASSRGEAGADTQYF
>.|14|TRBV29-1
CSVSPGHTNYGYTF
>.|15|TRBV7-3
CASSFLAGGGDEQFF
>.|15|TRBV28
CASSLLPGGTGELFF
>.|19|TRBV28
CASSSAVAVPAVGGDGYTF
>.|17|TRBV11-2
CASSLVLGEARTDTQYF
>.|13|TRBV10-3
CAIRSSNTGELFF
>few|15|TRBV27
CASRAGHASNQPQHF
>.|16|TRBV28
CASSHGTGGRYTEAFF
>.|16|TRBV19
CASMETGKDPYNEQFF
>.|16|TRBV18
CASSPPTTSGSNEQFF
>.|16|TRBV30
CAWTPGTSGAQETQYF
>few|16|TRBV9
CASSEGGLAAYYEQYF
>.|14|TRBV7-2
CASSLDGIPTEAFF
>once|18|TRBV7-8
CASSLGEQGAEDGTEAFF
>.|14|TRBV2
CASRGTANTGELFF
>once|15|TRBV5-1
CASSFLAGGTDTQYF
>few|13|TRBV2
CASDAGSYNEQFF
>.|14|TRBV18
CASSPTSGHGELFF
>.|12|TRBV6-5
CASSLHRGEQYF
>few|15|TRBV19
CASTHGGTGSYEQYF
>.|16|TRBV4-1
CASSQEGGSGGHEQYF